The 2 T cell receptor beta chains below all came from one sample that was sequenced in a study of graft-versus-host responses after intestinal transplantation. Repertoires were generated with immunoSEQ multiplex PCR, while TCRdb's copy carries only in-frame clones and drops some. The sample has 100,000 to 120,000 clones; around 95% are singletons. These receptors' antigens are unknown. The sequencing here drew on unstimulated CD8+ T cells sorted from spleen or lymph node cells, taken before intestinal transplant. The receptor set was obtained from a human donor who received an intestinal transplant.

On this clone: The same CDR3 arises from other DNA sequences in this sample as well. The V call is TRBV29-1, the J call TRBJ2-7, with D possibly being TRBD1 (6 bases). The CDR3 totals 12 residues. Germline V gene lookup returns CDR1 SQVTM and CDR2 ANQGSEA. The V gene lost 5 bases and the J gene lost 2 bases, with 10 bases spanning the gap. DNA for the CDR3: TGCAGCGTTCTGACAGGAACCTACGAGCAGTACTTC. Residues: CSVLTGTYEQYF.

The rearrangement links TRBV28 to TRBJ1-5; TRBD1 might be the D (5 bases). Trimming took 5 bases from V and 7 from J, leaving 15 bases between them. The germline gives CDR1 MDHEN, CDR2 SYDVKM. CDR3 length: 14 residues. The CDR3 sequence is CASSPISGSQPQHF. CDR3 bases: TGTGCCAGCAGTCCCATATCAGGGTCCCAGCCCCAGCATTTT.